This T cell receptor beta chain was retrieved from a study of blood T cell repertoires in COVID-19. Background on the study: Whether acute or convalescent, the COVID-19 samples came from the United States, Italy and Spain.

Regarding this clone: The same CDR3 can be traced to other DNA sequences in this sample.

As handled by the study authors: Amplification with reference gene primers provided the estimates of nucleated cell counts. Clones were sequenced by immunoSEQ multiplex PCR, and TCRdb holds only the in-frame ones, with some missing. The V and J calls and the clone size are those of that table, but D and trimming were determined from the DNA. The sample holds some 200,000 clones; around 87% are singletons and the top ten take about 2.5%. The CDR3 sequence is 14 residues long. Per the germline V gene, CDR1 is SGHRS and CDR2 is YFSETQ. J gave up 4 bases and V 0 bases, and 4 bases lay outside the gene matches.

Sequences were obtained from peripheral blood. This rearrangement joins TRBV5-1 to TRBJ2-7; 7 bases fit TRBD1. The clonotype comes from a man aged 40-49 years with active or convalescent COVID-19. The CDR3 DNA reads TGCGCCAGCAGCTTGGGCGACAGGGCTTACGAGCAGTACTTC. Translation gives CASSLGDRAYEQYF.